The 23 T cell receptor beta chains reported below all come from one sample, sequenced in a study of blood T cell repertoires in COVID-19. Sequencing was performed with immunoSEQ multiplex PCR; in TCRdb, only in-frame clones are kept and a portion is missing. This sample has about 140,000 clones; approximately 82% occur once, and the top ten carry about 1.6%. The material sequenced was peripheral blood. These receptors all stem from a human donor in a cohort sampled during active COVID-19.

The rearrangement links TRBV6-5 to TRBJ2-5, with a weak D call TRBD2 (6 bases). Germline CDR1 reads MNHEY; CDR2 reads SVGAGI. The CDR3 loop spans 13 amino acids. V was shortened by 2 bases and J by 5 bases, with 9 bases between the two germline ends. The CDR3 DNA reads as TGTGCCAGCAGTTACGAGAGCGGGGAGACCCAGTACTTC. Protein: CASSYESGETQYF.

This sequence joins TRBV6-1 and TRBJ2-2; tentatively, D is TRBD1 (6 bases). The V gene's germline CDR1 is MNHNS and CDR2 SASEGT. This CDR3 is built from 16 residues. Trimming stripped 0 bases from V and 5 bases from J, with 13 bases between. DNA of the CDR3: TGTGCCAGCAGTGAAGCTCGCCAGGGGTGGACCGGGGAGCTGTTTTTT. Translation: CASSEARQGWTGELFF.

This clone occurred a few times. This CDR3 is CASSFQGTTDTQYF. CDR3 nucleotide sequence: TGTGCCAGCAGTTTCCAGGGGACCACAGATACGCAGTATTTT. The gene calls are TRBV27 and TRBJ2-3, with D perhaps TRBD1 (6 bases). The CDR3 is 14 amino acids. Germline-derived CDR1 and CDR2 are MNHEY and SMNVEV (reference sequence). V was cut by 3 bases and J by 2 bases, with 9 bases left in between.

This rearrangement joins TRBV3-1 (or the pseudogene TRBV3-2) to TRBJ2-1, with D maybe TRBD2 (6 bases). This CDR3 comprises 16 residues. Germline CDR1 reads LGHDT; CDR2 reads YNNKEL (reference sequence). The germline V and J ends were trimmed by 5 bases and 0 bases, with 14 bases remaining between them. CDR3: CASSRPLASSYNEQFF. DNA of the CDR3: TGTGCCAGCAGCAGACCACTAGCCAGCTCCTACAATGAGCAGTTCTTC.

The chain is built from TRBV3-1 (or the pseudogene TRBV3-2) and TRBJ2-1; a weak D match, TRBD2 (5 bases). Germline values: CDR1 LGHDT, CDR2 YNNKEL (reference sequence). This CDR3 has 14 amino acids. V shed 1 base and J shed 5 bases, with 9 bases lying between them. The CDR3: CASSQGPGNNEQFF. CDR3 bases: TGTGCCAGCAGCCAAGGTCCGGGGAACAATGAGCAGTTCTTC.

The DNA for the CDR3 is TGTGCCAGCAGCCGGACGGGAGGGAACACCATATATTTT. Translated, it gives CASSRTGGNTIYF. V is TRBV7-9 and J is TRBJ1-3, with D unresolved. V was cut by 5 bases and J by 7 bases, with 12 bases left in between. This CDR3 is built from 13 residues. The germline gives CDR1 SEHNR, CDR2 FQNEAQ (reference sequence).

Only one count was recorded for this clone. This sequence joins TRBV27 and TRBJ1-6; 8 nucleotides align to TRBD1. Germline lookup yields CDR1 MNHEY and CDR2 SMNVEV (reference sequence). The CDR3 is 16 residues long. After removal of 3 bases from V and 7 bases from J, the junction contained 8 bases not matched to a gene. CDR3 residues: CASSFGTGHLNSPLHF. The CDR3, as DNA: TGTGCCAGCAGTTTTGGGACAGGCCATTTAAATTCACCCCTCCACTTT.

On this clone itself: This sample also contains other DNA sequences that code for the same CDR3. J is TRBJ1-1 and V is TRBV29-1; D gene ambiguous. CDR1 is SQVTM, CDR2 ANQGSEA, per germline. CDR3 length equals 11 residues. Trimming stripped 4 bases from V and 1 base from J, with 4 bases between. CDR3 in amino acids: CSVARNTEAFF. For the CDR3, the DNA is TGCAGCGTTGCCCGGAACACTGAAGCTTTCTTT. Looking up the rest from reference TRBV29-1 and TRBJ1-1 gives the full variable domain: SAVISQKPSRDICQRGTSLTIQCQVDSQVTMMFWYRQQPGQSLTLIATANQGSEATYESGFVIDKFPISRPNLTFSTLTVSNMSPEDSSIYLCSVARNTEAFFGQGTRLTVV.

This chain connects TRBV6-5 to TRBJ1-6; D unclear. Germline V gives CDR1 MNHEY, CDR2 SVGAGI. CDR3 length: 16 amino acids. Trimming shortened V by 0 bases and J by 7 bases, and 13 bases separated the two germline ends. CDR3 in DNA: TGTGCCAGCAGTTACTCAACGGGAGTAGAAAATTCACCCCTCCACTTT. It codes for CASSYSTGVENSPLHF.

This clone turned up a few times. The rearrangement joins TRBV19 to TRBJ1-1; D is unresolved. Trimming cost V 1 base and J 1 base, with 7 bases left between them. This CDR3 is built from 14 residues. Germline CDR1 is LNHDA and CDR2 is SQIVND (reference sequence). The CDR3 loop is CASSIARRNTEAFF. The CDR3 DNA sequence: TGTGCCAGTAGTATAGCTCGGAGGAACACTGAAGCTTTCTTT.

The rearrangement uses TRBV7-2 and TRBJ1-5; the D is unclear. V lost 2 bases and J lost 3, with 8 bases in between. This CDR3 has 14 amino acids. Germline loops: CDR1 SGHTA, CDR2 FQGNSA. In DNA form, the CDR3 reads TGTGCCAGCAGCTTAAGCCCTAACAATCAGCCCCAGCATTTT. Its protein is CASSLSPNNQPQHF.

The V call is TRBV29-1, the J call TRBJ2-7; the D gene is possibly TRBD1 (6 bases). The CDR3 spans 13 residues. The ends were cut back, 2 bases at V and 3 bases at J, with 11 bases in the middle. CDR1 is SQVTM and CDR2 is ANQGSEA in the germline V gene. CDR3 protein: CSVELFRGYEQYF. The DNA of the CDR3 is TGCAGCGTTGAATTGTTCAGGGGCTACGAGCAGTACTTC.

This sequence joins TRBV6-1 and TRBJ1-1; possibly TRBD1 for D (5 bases). This CDR3 has 16 residues. Deletions cut 0 bases from V and 1 base from J, with 12 bases between. Per germline, CDR1 MNHNS and CDR2 SASEGT. CDR3 nucleotide sequence: TGTGCCAGCAGTGAAGCCTCGACAGTGCCGAACACTGAAGCTTTCTTT. It encodes CASSEASTVPNTEAFF.

This clone was recorded only once. CDR3 region: CASSFVSISGNTIYF. The CDR3 region has the DNA TGTGCCAGCAGCTTTGTTTCAATCTCTGGAAACACCATATATTTT. The rearrangement joins TRBV7-9 to TRBJ1-3; D remains unclear. The CDR3 has 15 residues. Germline V gives CDR1 SEHNR, CDR2 FQNEAQ (reference sequence). Trimming cost V 3 bases and J 0 bases, with 9 bases left between them.

This sequence joins TRBV28 and TRBJ2-1, with TRBD2 matching 13 bases. The trim removed 6 bases at V and 5 bases at J, leaving 7 bases unmatched. The germline V gene encodes CDR1 MDHEN and CDR2 SYDVKM. The CDR3 has 16 amino acids. The CDR3 sequence: CASRRTGLAGDNEQFF. In DNA form, the CDR3 reads TGTGCCAGCAGGAGGACAGGACTAGCGGGAGACAATGAGCAGTTCTTC. The full variable domain, rest sourced from reference TRBV28 and TRBJ2-1, is DVKVTQSSRYLVKRTGEKVFLECVQDMDHENMFWYRQDPGLGLRLIYFSYDVKMKEKGDIPEGYSVSREKKERFSLILESASTNQTSMYLCASRRTGLAGDNEQFFGPGTRLTVL.

This chain connects TRBV15 to TRBJ2-3; no definite D call. The V end lost 0 bases, the J end lost 5 bases, and 12 bases lay between the germline ends. Per the germline V gene, CDR1 is LNHNV and CDR2 is YYDKDF (reference sequence). The CDR3 has 15 amino acids. CDR3 protein: CATSREGTTGDTQYF. The DNA for the CDR3 is TGTGCCACCAGCAGAGAAGGCACTACTGGAGATACGCAGTATTTT. Full variable domain (remainder filled in from reference TRBV15 and TRBJ2-3): DAMVIQNPRYQVTQFGKPVTLSCSQTLNHNVMYWYQQKSSQAPKLLFHYYDKDFNNEADTPDNFQSRRPNTSFCFLDIRSPGLGDTAMYLCATSREGTTGDTQYFGPGTRLTVL.

The CDR3 bases are TGCGCCAGCAGCTTTCAGGGTTACGAGCAGTACTTC. Its protein is CASSFQGYEQYF. This chain uses TRBV5-1 with TRBJ2-7, with D possibly being TRBD1 (5 bases). This CDR3 has 12 residues. The germline CDR1 and CDR2 sequences are SGHRS and YFSETQ. The V and J ends lost 2 bases and 4 bases respectively, with 7 bases between them.

The chain employs TRBV6-6 and TRBJ2-1, with TRBD2 identical over 9 bases. The CDR3 is made up of 16 amino acids. Germline-derived CDR1 and CDR2 are MNHNY and SVGAGI (reference sequence). Trimming at V came to 5 bases and at J to 0 bases, leaving 5 bases not matched to a gene. The CDR3 DNA sequence: TGTGCCAGCAGTCGACTAGCGGAAAGCTCCTACAATGAGCAGTTCTTC. As protein: CASSRLAESSYNEQFF.

The chain is built from TRBV18 and TRBJ2-1; 10 nucleotides match TRBD2. The germline V gene has CDR1 KGHSH and CDR2 LQKENI. The CDR3 runs 16 residues. Trimming removed 2 bases from V and 6 bases from J; junction bases left unmatched: 7. CDR3 sequence reads: CASSPFVAGGPNEQFF. CDR3 sequence (DNA): TGTGCCAGCTCACCATTTGTAGCGGGAGGTCCCAATGAGCAGTTCTTC.

This clone was counted at least ten times. The rearrangement links TRBV15 to TRBJ1-4; D not certain. The V end was cut by 1 base, the J end by 3 bases, with 12 bases between. Germline lookup yields CDR1 LNHNV and CDR2 YYDKDF (reference sequence). The CDR3 has 16 amino acids. In DNA, the CDR3 is TGTGCCACCAGCAGAGGAGATCAACGTTCTAATGAAAAACTGTTTTTT. It is translated as CATSRGDQRSNEKLFF.

The chain has TRBV7-3 and TRBJ1-1, with D possibly being TRBD1 (6 bases). This CDR3 has 14 amino acids. CDR1 is SGHTA, CDR2 FQGTGA, per germline. The V end lost 2 bases, the J end lost 3 bases, and 10 bases lay between the germline ends. The CDR3 spells CASSLGGADTEAFF. Here the CDR3 DNA reads TGTGCCAGCAGCTTAGGGGGGGCGGACACTGAAGCTTTCTTT.

The chain carries TRBV6-5 and TRBJ2-1, with no clear D. CDR1 and CDR2 (germline): MNHEY, SVGAGI. V was clipped by 6 bases and J by 5 bases, with 14 bases between them. The CDR3 sequence is 14 residues long. The CDR3: CASRSVARHNEQFF. As DNA, the CDR3 is TGTGCCAGCAGGTCGGTAGCCCGGCACAATGAGCAGTTCTTC.

CDR3 amino acids: CSVGVGGINQPQHF. CDR3 bases: TGCAGCGTTGGCGTAGGGGGTATTAATCAGCCCCAGCATTTT. The chain has TRBV29-1 and TRBJ1-5; weak D call: TRBD1 (6 bases). The germline V gene encodes CDR1 SQVTM and CDR2 ANQGSEA. CDR3 length: 14 residues. Trimming removed 4 bases from V and 4 bases from J, with 14 bases in between.